Reported below is one T cell receptor beta chain. Its antigen is still unknown. The sample comes from a study of cytomegalovirus exposure and HLA in healthy donors (TCRdb year 2017). The study in broad terms: In an earlier analysis of approximately 640 of the donors, around 290 Gb of sequence data and just under 120 million unique TCR beta sequences from 180 million or so T cells were reported. Approximately 300 gigabases of sequencing data and approximately 93 million unique TCR sequences were included in an early release covering around 600 HLA-typed donors. Among the approximately 400 genotyped donors, around 81% belonged to the genetic ancestry cluster associated with self-reported Caucasian donors. The study aimed to test whether signatures of past pathogen exposure could be identified by cataloging public T cell receptors. The study profiled the T cell repertoires of 666 subjects by immunosequencing and related them to cytomegalovirus serostatus. Along with the roughly 670-subject first cohort, a separate validation cohort of more than 90 different subjects was used. To predict cytomegalovirus infection status, the study brought together high-throughput TCR immunosequencing, statistical association of individual TCRs with disease status, and machine learning. A later analysis re-analyzed previously published TCR beta repertoires from approximately 670 donors and added high-resolution HLA genotyping to study TCR occurrence patterns. In the later analysis, no new phenotypic data were used to find candidate immune exposures; instead, reliance was placed on TCR beta sequences and their occurrence across donors. To decide whether each TCR beta V gene segment behaved as functional or pseudogenic, an earlier analysis of nearly 600 of the donors relied on high-throughput TCR beta sequencing. Alongside the repertoire data, information on donor age, sex, ethnicity and CMV serostatus was compiled. In a later genetic analysis, genome-wide SNP genotypes for about three fifths of the 666 donors were used, and that subset was treated as a discovery cohort. All discovery cohort repertoires had been generated using a single sequencing platform. HLA typing covered class I and class II loci at four-digit resolution. The number of typed donors differed by locus: about 629-640 for A, B, C, DRB1 and DQB1; 500 to 550 for DQA1; roughly 600 for DPA1; and about 450 for DPB1. Roughly 5 DR-DQ haplotypes were treated as single units for association and clustering because of strong linkage in the cohort. Among roughly 370 genotyped donors of the cohort, an average of around 240,000 unique TCR beta nucleotide sequences were sequenced per donor, approximately 20% of them non-productive.

In total, approximately 700 healthy bone marrow donors made up the cohort. Cohort members were all nominally healthy when sampled, although unrecorded immune exposures were likely present. The donor tested CMV seronegative, placing the donor among the roughly 350 seronegative members of the cohort. A peripheral blood sample was collected from each donor, and TCR beta sequencing was performed on peripheral blood mononuclear cells. The Qiagen DNeasy Blood Extraction Kit was used to extract genomic DNA from the blood cell samples. On the study overall, not on this receptor specifically: In a later analysis, around 17,000 TCR beta sequences were associated with specific HLA alleles at a false discovery rate of 0.05. In both the original and validation cohorts, the classifier was reported to diagnose cytomegalovirus status with high specificity and sensitivity. Across donors, most TCR sequences were observed very rarely, whereas some public TCRs were present in many individuals. Correlated functional status among segregating V segments might be attributable to linkage disequilibrium, but an unknown experimental factor could not be ruled out. Because counts were too low, seventeen rarely observed V segments, including chromosome 9 orphons, were excluded from the earlier analysis of about 500 of the donors. Because some donors lacked HLA typing at each locus, the association tests relied only on the typed subset. Some IMGT-functional V segments, including TRBV6-2 and TRBV6-3, could not be distinguished by the 87-base-pair reads and were therefore excluded. The authors suggested that the approach could potentially be extended to other disease states and immunological phenotypes. The sequencing pipeline was judged likely to have produced a cluster of highly shared sequence variants as a technical artifact. The presence/absence analyses assumed that sequencing depth was roughly uniform across donors, and that assumption may not be true. V-gene and J-gene trimming of TCR beta chains was associated with a missense DCLRE1C variant in a later genetic analysis, and the association was replicated in an independent cohort. This cohort had only TCR beta chains sequenced, and the lack of alpha or paired-chain data limited which features could be detected. Most CMV-associated TCR beta chains appeared to be HLA-restricted in a later analysis, and the HLA associations seemed to be driven largely by CMV exposure. When HLA alleles, especially DR and DQ, strongly co-occurred, TCR associations were difficult to assign to individual alleles. The study gave a list of 150 to 200 TCR beta chains associated with cytomegalovirus. According to a later analysis, parvovirus B19, influenza, CMV and Epstein-Barr virus appeared linked to several top co-occurrence clusters. In vitro tests confirmed that a few of the cytomegalovirus-associated TCR beta chains recognize cytomegalovirus antigens. Immune exposure information for the cohort was limited to CMV serostatus. A later analysis found that TCR association rates varied across HLA loci, with DRB1 alleles showing the most associated TCRs and HLA-C alleles the fewest. A further reported finding was that TCR beta sequences accurately predicted the HLA-A and HLA-B alleles for most subjects in the first cohort. In a later analysis, HLA-associated TCR beta chains showed more clonal expansion and lower generation probabilities than non-associated chains that were equally common. A later genetic analysis reported fewer N-insertions in productive TCRs among donors in an Asian-associated ancestry cluster than the roughly 700-donor mean. In an earlier analysis of 587 of the donors, most TCR beta V segments appeared in productive rearrangements about 87% or about 30% of the time, broadly matching IMGT annotations.

CDR1 and CDR2 were assigned from the germline V gene as SGDLS and YYNGEE. The germline V and J ends show losses of 2 bases and 2 bases respectively, and no gene match explains 8 bases of the junction. Reading from cysteine to phenylalanine, the CDR3 counts 16 amino acids. Just CDR3 DNA is preserved here, 48 bases in frame from base 1. The protocol used for the library was the immunoSEQ multiplex PCR assay. The multiplex PCR relied on a mix of 60 forward primers for TCR Vbeta segments and 13 reverse primers for TCR Jbeta segments. The CDR3 region of rearranged TCR beta genes was amplified from genomic DNA by a multiplex PCR assay. On the Illumina HiSeq System, the amplified TCR beta libraries were sequenced as 87-base-pair reads. As for how the authors treated the data: A later analysis tallied roughly 76 million unique TCR beta chains across the 640 or so repertoires, and roughly 11 million of those chains were shared by two or more donors. Raw reads were error-corrected and collapsed into unique sequences with a nearest-neighbor algorithm that merged closely related sequences to remove PCR and sequencing errors. To assign V, D and J gene segments, CDR3 sequences were aligned to IMGT reference sequences. For a sequence to be retained, a match of at least six nucleotides to both a V gene segment and a J gene segment was required. A rearrangement counted as productive if the CDR3 had no stop codons and remained in frame with V and J, and every other rearrangement counted as non-productive. Following IMGT convention, CDR3 was defined as the stretch from the second conserved V-encoded cysteine to the conserved J-encoded phenylalanine. Sequences without an unambiguous match to a single V gene segment were excluded from the earlier analysis of about 600 of the donors. An earlier analysis of 587 of the donors called V segments functional above 56.7% productive rearrangements and segregating when the between-donor standard deviation exceeded 5%. A statistical classification framework was developed to diagnose cytomegalovirus status using the catalog of TCR beta chain sequences. A later analysis assigned V and J genes by comparing TCR nucleotide sequences with IMGT/GENE-DB human TR gene sequences. The TCRdist pipeline was used in a later analysis to assign CDR3 sequences and most-parsimonious VDJ recombination scenarios. In a later analysis, every TCR beta chain was defined by the combination of its CDR3 amino acid sequence and its V-gene family, and reads without a unique V-gene family were dropped. As a way to deal with suspected cross-contamination and a sequencing artifact, a later analysis dropped hundreds of nucleotide sequences that were highly shared and had low generation probability. A later analysis calculated a clonal expansion index for each public chain from normalized within-repertoire ranks of inferred template counts. A later analysis computed generation probabilities with a VDJ recombination model fitted to out-of-frame rearrangements, and checked the results against IGoR. In a later analysis, hypergeometric tests were used to score TCR-TCR, TCR-HLA and TCR-CMV co-occurrence, with a repertoire-size bias correction applied to TCR pairs. To estimate false discovery rates, a later analysis permuted the HLA or CMV assignments 20 times. A later analysis grouped co-occurring TCRs with DBSCAN, adding TCRdist sequence similarity when clustering within HLA-allele-positive subsets. Repertoires with fewer than 30,000 or more than 120,000 public chains, plus five repertoires with anomalous nucleotide sharing, were excluded from co-occurrence clustering. Not all clones reach the TCRdb copy of this immuneACCESS table, which keeps in-frame sequences only. Checked studies attribute under half of the gap to unresolved V genes and leave the rest unexplained. The DNA was the basis for D and trimming; V, J and clone size are from that table. This sample's table contains approximately 140,000 clones. The ten largest clones represent around 1.5% of the sample.

Here the chain combines TRBV9 and TRBJ2-3; 7 bases in the junction line up with TRBD2. The sequence was collected from a woman in her forties or fifties in good health and CMV-seronegative. The material sequenced was PBMCs. In nucleotides, the sequence is TGTGCCAGCAGCGTTCTCAGCGGGATGCACACAGATACGCAGTATTTT. It translates as CASSVLSGMHTDTQYF. With all but the CDR3 taken from the reference TRBV9 and TRBJ2-3 genes, the full variable domain is: DSGVTQTPKHLITATGQRVTLRCSPRSGDLSVYWYQQSLDQGLQFLIQYYNGEERAKGNILERFSAQQFPDLHSELNLSSLELGDSALYFCASSVLSGMHTDTQYFGPGTRLTVL.